What follows is one TCR beta chain and its context. This sample was taken from a study of radiotherapy plus CTLA-4 blockade in lung cancer. The V and J ends lost 6 bases and 2 bases, in that order; junction bases with no gene match: 5. The CDR3 has 15 residues. The germline V gene has CDR1 LNHNV and CDR2 YYDKDF (reference sequence). Measured with immunoSEQ multiplex PCR; TCRdb has only the in-frame clones, and not every one. Of under 65,000 clones in the sample, roughly four fifths were seen once. The chain joins TRBV15 to TRBJ1-5; TRBD1 agrees at 9 bases. Sample: peripheral blood, taken from a patient treated with radiotherapy plus ipilimumab. The clonotype comes from a human donor with non-small cell lung cancer whose response to radiotherapy plus ipilimumab could not be evaluated. Here the CDR3 reads CATRQGAGGNQPQHF. The CDR3 DNA reads TGTGCCACCAGACAGGGGGCAGGTGGCAATCAGCCCCAGCATTTT. The whole variable domain, filled in from reference TRBV15 and TRBJ1-5, reads DAMVIQNPRYQVTQFGKPVTLSCSQTLNHNVMYWYQQKSSQAPKLLFHYYDKDFNNEADTPDNFQSRRPNTSFCFLDIRSPGLGDTAMYLCATRQGAGGNQPQHFGDGTRLSIL.